This T cell receptor (beta chain) is from a study of T cells in Graves' hyperthyroidism and ophthalmopathy. The CDR3 is 14 amino acids. Trimming took off 6 bases at V and 5 bases at J, with 14 bases between the two ends. CDR1 and CDR2 (germline): MDHEN, SYDVKM. As regards this clonotype: Its antigen is undetermined.

Amplification targeted TCR beta CDR3 regions from RNA transcripts. A set of HTBI primers served as the primers for a first-round RT-PCR of the TCR CDR3. From the multiplex PCR reads, TCRdb called clonotypes with MiXCR, one entry per CDR3 protein. The sample contains over 700,000 distinct CDR3 sequences, roughly a sixth of which appear only once. Study-level points and caveats: Blood also contained most expanded thyroid clonotypes above 0.001. Stable hyperthyroidism and ophthalmopathy were separated using 13 V-J signatures.

8.5 to 10 ml of fresh peripheral blood supplied the PBMCs. The chain couples TRBV28 to TRBJ1-5; D may be TRBD1 (5 bases). This sequence originates from a woman between 45 and 65 years old with Graves' hyperthyroidism that later progressed to Graves' ophthalmopathy. Sequencing was performed on blood. The CDR3: CASRSYQGDQPQHF. The DNA of the CDR3 is TGTGCCAGCAGGAGCTATCAAGGGGATCAGCCCCAGCATTTT.